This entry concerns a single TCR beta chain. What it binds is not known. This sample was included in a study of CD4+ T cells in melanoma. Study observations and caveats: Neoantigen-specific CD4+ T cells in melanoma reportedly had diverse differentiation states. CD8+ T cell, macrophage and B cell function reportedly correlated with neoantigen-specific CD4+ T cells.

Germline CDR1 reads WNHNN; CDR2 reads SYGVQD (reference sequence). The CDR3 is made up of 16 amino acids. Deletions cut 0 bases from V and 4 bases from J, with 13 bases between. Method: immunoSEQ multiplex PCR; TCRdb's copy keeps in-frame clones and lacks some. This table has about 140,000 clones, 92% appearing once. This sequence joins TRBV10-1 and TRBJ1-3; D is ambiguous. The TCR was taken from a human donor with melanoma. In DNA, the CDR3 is TGCGCCAGCAGTGAGTCCGTTGGGTCCGAAGGAAACACCATATATTTT. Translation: CASSESVGSEGNTIYF.